The rows below give T cell receptor beta chains drawn from one sample of a study of blood T cells in healthy people across ages. TCRdb re-called the 5' RACE reads with MiXCR, one entry per CDR3 protein. Among 800,000 to 1,300,000 distinct CDR3 sequences, 25% were seen once, and the ten largest hold 0.65% to 0.95%. The same sample was also studied in work on T cells of mothers and their children.

The sequenced material came from blood. Every receptor here comes from a girl aged 2 to 10 in good health. The CDR3 runs from the conserved cysteine through the conserved F or W. D genes are given only for firm matches. The listing skips clone size in some rows; elsewhere it reads once, few, many or a size class.

J,size,D,V,DNA,CDR3
TRBJ2-1,.,.,TRBV7-2,TGTGCCAGCAGCTTATCGACGCCGAACAATGAGCAGTTCTTC,CASSLSTPNNEQFF
TRBJ1-5,once,TRBD1,TRBV12-5,TGTGCTAGTGGTCCAGGGGGGCTAGGCAATCAGCCCCAGCACTTT,CASGPGGLGNQPQHF
TRBJ2-7,few,.,TRBV6-1,TGTGCCAGCAGTGTCGTGGGGTCCCCCTACGAGCAGTACTTC,CASSVVGSPYEQYF
TRBJ2-7,.,.,TRBV25-1,TGTGCCAGCAGTGAACTTTCCGGATACGAGCAGTACTTC,CASSELSGYEQYF
TRBJ2-7,few,TRBD1,TRBV4-3,TGCGCCAGCAGCCACTCCGGGACAGGGATCTACGAGCAGTACTTC,CASSHSGTGIYEQYF
TRBJ2-1,few,TRBD2,TRBV12-3/TRBV12-4,TGTGCCAGCAGTCCGCCCGGGACTAGCGGGTCATGGGATGAGCAGTTCTTC,CASSPPGTSGSWDEQFF
TRBJ2-1,.,.,TRBV9,TGTACCAGCAGCCCGGGGGACACCTACAATGAGCAGTTCTTC,CTSSPGDTYNEQFF
TRBJ1-2,.,.,TRBV12-3/TRBV12-4,TGTGCCAGCAGTTTAAGCCCATTCCCCACCTTC,CASSLSPFPTF
TRBJ1-4,.,TRBD1,TRBV6-1,TGTGCCAGCAGTTTGTGGACAGGGGTAGATGAAAAACTGTTTTTT,CASSLWTGVDEKLFF
TRBJ2-5,few,.,TRBV5-1,TGCGCCAGCAGCAGGGGGGACAGTCTGGGTGAGACCCAGTACTTC,CASSRGDSLGETQYF
TRBJ2-7,few,.,TRBV6-2/TRBV6-3,TGTGCCAGCAGTTACGGGCAGGGCTTGAACGAGCAGTACTTC,CASSYGQGLNEQYF
TRBJ1-5,.,TRBD1,TRBV25-1,TGTGCCAGCAGCCCCCGGGACAGGGGGAATCAGCCCCAGCATTTT,CASSPRDRGNQPQHF
TRBJ2-3,few,.,TRBV4-3,TGCGCCAGCAGCCAAGATCGGGCTGGGTTATCGACAGATACGCAGTATTTT,CASSQDRAGLSTDTQYF
TRBJ1-3,few,.,TRBV4-1,TGCGCCAGCAGCCCCGAGGGCAGGGGCTCTGGAAACACCATATATTTT,CASSPEGRGSGNTIYF
TRBJ2-2,.,TRBD1,TRBV5-5,TGTGCCAGCAGCCCTAGGGACAGCCCCTGGGGCGGGGAGCTGTTTTTT,CASSPRDSPWGGELFF
TRBJ1-5,.,.,TRBV6-6,TGTGCCAGCAGTTACGGTACAGGCGAGAATCAGCCCCAGCATTTT,CASSYGTGENQPQHF
TRBJ2-5,few,TRBD2,TRBV7-2,TGTGCCAGCAGCATCGCCGGTGGGGGGGGGGAGACCCAGTACTTC,CASSIAGGGGETQYF
TRBJ1-4,.,.,TRBV7-2,TGTGCCAGCAGCTTAAATCGTGTTGGGGCGCGTCAAGAAAAACTGTTTTTT,CASSLNRVGARQEKLFF
TRBJ2-7,few,.,TRBV6-2/TRBV6-3,TGTGCCAGCAGTTACGGGACCTCCCTCGAGCAGTACTTC,CASSYGTSLEQYF
TRBJ2-7,few,.,TRBV20-1,TGCAGTGCGACGCGCCCGGGGACCATCTCCTACGAGCAGTACTTC,CSATRPGTISYEQYF
TRBJ2-7,.,TRBD2,TRBV29-1,TGCAGCGTTGAAAATGGGGAGGGGAACGAGCAGTACTTC,CSVENGEGNEQYF
TRBJ2-3,.,TRBD2,TRBV20-1,TGCAGTTTACTAGCGGGGGGGCGGCGGCGCACAGATACGCAGTATTTT,CSLLAGGRRRTDTQYF
TRBJ2-7,.,.,TRBV7-6,TGTGCCAGCAGCTTAGCGAACCTCAACGAGCAGTACTTC,CASSLANLNEQYF
TRBJ2-1,few,.,TRBV29-1,TGCAGCGCCCAGACACCTGACAATGAGCAGTTCTTC,CSAQTPDNEQFF
TRBJ2-1,.,.,TRBV6-2/TRBV6-3,TGTGCCAGCAGTTACGCCCGGGACCACAATGAGCAGTTCTTC,CASSYARDHNEQFF
TRBJ2-7,few,.,TRBV15,TGTGCCACCAGCAGAGATAAGGGTTTTTACGAGCAGTACTTC,CATSRDKGFYEQYF
TRBJ2-3,.,.,TRBV27,TGTGCCAGCAGTTTATCCATCACAGATACGCAGTATTTT,CASSLSITDTQYF
TRBJ2-1,.,TRBD2,TRBV6-1,TGTGCCAGCAAGCCCATAGCGGGAGAGCTATACAATGAGCAGTTCTTC,CASKPIAGELYNEQFF
TRBJ1-4,.,.,TRBV7-2,TGTGCCAGCAGGCCAAACGGAGGTGAAAAACTGTTTTTT,CASRPNGGEKLFF
TRBJ1-4,.,.,TRBV4-1,TGCGCCAGCTGGAAGTCTGCAACTAATGAAAAACTGTTTTTT,CASWKSATNEKLFF
TRBJ2-1,many,.,TRBV27,TGTGCCAGCAGTTTATCTGCGGGCAATGAGCAGTTCTTC,CASSLSAGNEQFF
TRBJ1-4,.,.,TRBV15,TGTGCCACCAGCAGAGATCCTGGGGAAACTAATGAAAAACTGTTTTTT,CATSRDPGETNEKLFF
TRBJ2-1,.,.,TRBV12-3/TRBV12-4,TGTGCCAGCAGGGCGGTGGGCCTACCGCACCCACAGCAGTTCTTC,CASRAVGLPHPQQFF
TRBJ1-1,.,.,TRBV7-6,TGTGCCAGCAGCTTCCAGGAGGATCCCCCTGAAGCTTTCTTT,CASSFQEDPPEAFF
TRBJ2-3,.,.,TRBV12-3/TRBV12-4,TGTGCCAGCAGTCTACCCAGGGGGAGGGCCGCGACAGATACGCAGTATTTT,CASSLPRGRAATDTQYF
TRBJ1-2,.,.,TRBV20-1,TGCAGTGCTAGCCCCAGGGAATATGGCTACACCTTC,CSASPREYGYTF
TRBJ2-1,.,TRBD2,TRBV4-1,TGCGCCAGCAGCCAAACGGGACTAGCTACAGATGAGCAGTTCTTC,CASSQTGLATDEQFF
TRBJ2-7,few,.,TRBV29-1,TGCAGCGTTGGGGGATCACCGGGACTCTACGAGCAGTACTTC,CSVGGSPGLYEQYF
TRBJ2-3,.,.,TRBV5-1,TGCGCCAGCAGCTTCGGCGGAATCCTCACAGATACGCAGTATTTT,CASSFGGILTDTQYF
TRBJ2-2,.,.,TRBV19,TGTGCCAGTAGTAGAGGGGGCACCGGGGAGCTGTTTTTT,CASSRGGTGELFF
TRBJ2-6,.,.,TRBV6-2/TRBV6-3,TGTGCCAGCAGTTACGATCAGGGAAGTGAAACTGGGGCCAACGTCCTGACTTTC,CASSYDQGSETGANVLTF
TRBJ2-2,.,.,TRBV27,TGTGCCAGCAGAACCGCCCCGGGGCCCGGGGAGCTGTTTTTT,CASRTAPGPGELFF
TRBJ2-2,.,TRBD1,TRBV3-1,TGTGCCAGCAGCCAAGATTTGTTTAGGGGACAGGGATTCGTGTGCGCCGGGGAGCTGTTTTTT,CASSQDLFRGQGFVCAGELFF
TRBJ2-2,few,.,TRBV27,TGTGCCAGCAGTTTATCGCCAGTGCCTAGAGGCGGGGAGCTGTTTTTT,CASSLSPVPRGGELFF
TRBJ2-7,once,TRBD2,TRBV5-4,TGTGCCAGCAGCTTACTAGCGGGGACGGAGCAGTACTTC,CASSLLAGTEQYF
TRBJ1-2,.,TRBD1,TRBV29-1,TGCAGCGTTGAACGAACCGGGACAGGAAAACATGGCTACACCTTC,CSVERTGTGKHGYTF
TRBJ2-5,.,.,TRBV29-1,TGCAGCGTTGTTGGGCAGGTAGAGACCCAGTACTTC,CSVVGQVETQYF
TRBJ2-6,few,.,TRBV7-2,TGTGCCAGCAGGTGGGGCTCCTCTGGGGCCAACGTCCTGACTTTC,CASRWGSSGANVLTF
TRBJ2-1,many,.,TRBV6-5,TGTGCCAGCAGTTACTCCTTGGGGGAAGGTGAGCAGTTCTTC,CASSYSLGEGEQFF
TRBJ2-1,few,TRBD2,TRBV20-1,TGCAGCGGACCTTTCTCGAGGGAGGGATACAATGAGCAGTTCTTC,CSGPFSREGYNEQFF
TRBJ1-4,.,.,TRBV20-1,TGCAGTGCTAGAGATGAACGGCAGAGTGGTGAAAAACTGTTTTTT,CSARDERQSGEKLFF
TRBJ2-3,.,TRBD2,TRBV12-3/TRBV12-4,TGTGCCAGCAGCCTTAGCGGGGGGACAGATGCGCAGTATTTT,CASSLSGGTDAQYF
TRBJ2-7,few,TRBD1,TRBV12-3/TRBV12-4,TGTGCCAGCAGCGGACAGGGAGTCGGCTACGAGCAGTACTTC,CASSGQGVGYEQYF
TRBJ2-4,many,.,TRBV3-1,TGTGCCAGCAGCCACAGGTCAGCCAAAAACATTCAGTACTTC,CASSHRSAKNIQYF